This T cell receptor (beta chain) was sequenced during a study of OX40 agonist ivuxolimab in advanced cancers. As for the study in general: A partial response was reached by three patients: one with hepatocellular carcinoma and two with cutaneous melanoma.

Notes on this clone: The antigen is unknown.

Drawing of blood for sampling happened at baseline, at cycle 4 day 1, and at cycle 7 day 1. This CDR3 spans 14 amino acids. Germline values: CDR1 SGHNT, CDR2 YYREEE (reference sequence). V was cut by 3 bases and J by 7 bases, with 16 bases left in between. The assay was immunoSEQ multiplex PCR, and TCRdb's table has in-frame clones only and misses some. The sample lists tens of thousands of clones; 87% were seen once. Study observations and caveats: At 0.1 to 3.0 mg/kg, clonal expansion of CD4+ and CD8+ blood T cells had occurred by week 6.

This clonotype originated in an adult with an advanced solid tumor such as melanoma, head and neck, liver or kidney cancer. The genes are TRBV5-4 and TRBJ1-2; possible D gene TRBD1, 6 bases. The starting material was CD4+ or CD8+ T cells sorted from blood, obtained in a trial of the OX40 agonist ivuxolimab. The CDR3 DNA is TGTGCCAGCAGCTCTGGGACACTTGGGTCTGGCTACACCTTC. Translated: CASSSGTLGSGYTF.